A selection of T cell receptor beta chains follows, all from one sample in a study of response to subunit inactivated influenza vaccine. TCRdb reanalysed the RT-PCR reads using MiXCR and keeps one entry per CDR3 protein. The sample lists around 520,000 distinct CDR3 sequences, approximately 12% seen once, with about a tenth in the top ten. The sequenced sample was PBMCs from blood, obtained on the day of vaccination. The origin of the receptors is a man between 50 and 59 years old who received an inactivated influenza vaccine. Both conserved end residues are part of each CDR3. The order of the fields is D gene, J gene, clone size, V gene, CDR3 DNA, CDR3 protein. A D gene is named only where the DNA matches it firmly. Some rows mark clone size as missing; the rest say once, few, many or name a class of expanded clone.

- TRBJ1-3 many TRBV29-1 TGCAGCGTCTCCCGGGACACCTCTGGAAACACCATATATTTT CSVSRDTSGNTIYF
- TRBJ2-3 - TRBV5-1 TGCGCCAGCAGCTTAAACTATTTCGTAGATACGCAGTATTTT CASSLNYFVDTQYF
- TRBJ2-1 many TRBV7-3 TGTGCCAGCAGCTTCACAGGGATCAATGAGCAGTTCTTC CASSFTGINEQFF
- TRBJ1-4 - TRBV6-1 TGTGCCAGCAGTGAACGGGACGGGAGTCATGAAAAACTGTTTTTT CASSERDGSHEKLFF
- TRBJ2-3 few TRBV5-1 TGCGCCAGCAGCTCCGGTTTATCAGCCACAGATACGCAGTATTTT CASSSGLSATDTQYF
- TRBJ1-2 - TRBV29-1 TGCAGCGTTGTTAGGGGAGAGGATGGCTACACCTTC CSVVRGEDGYTF
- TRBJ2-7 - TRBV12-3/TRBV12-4 TGTGCCAGCAGTTTCCGGGAGATCTCCTACGAGCGGTACTTC CASSFREISYERYF
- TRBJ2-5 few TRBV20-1 TGCAGTGCTTCCCGGACTCGGGGGCGGGAGACCCAGTACTTC CSASRTRGRETQYF
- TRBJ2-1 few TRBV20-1 TGCAGTGCTAGAGCCCAGGGTGGTTTACCTAATGAGCAGTTCTTC CSARAQGGLPNEQFF
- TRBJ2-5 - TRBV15 TGTGTCACCAGCAGAGACAATGCATTTCAAGAGACCCAGTACTTC CVTSRDNAFQETQYF
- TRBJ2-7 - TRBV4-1 TGCGCCAGCAGCCAAGAGGCCCAGATTCTTTACGAGCAGTACTTC CASSQEAQILYEQYF
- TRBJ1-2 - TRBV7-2 TGTGCCAGCGTACGGGCTAACTATGGCTACACCTTC CASVRANYGYTF
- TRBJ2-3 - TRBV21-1 TGTGCCAGCAGCAGTAGACCCGGACTAGCGGGAGGGCTTACAGATACGCAGTATTTT CASSSRPGLAGGLTDTQYF
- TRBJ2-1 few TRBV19 TGTGCCAGTAGTATAGGCTTGGCGAGTCACAATGAGCAGTTCTTC CASSIGLASHNEQFF
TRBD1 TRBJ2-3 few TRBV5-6 TGTGCCAGCAGCCGGGACAGGGGGGCCACAGATACGCAGTATTTT CASSRDRGATDTQYF
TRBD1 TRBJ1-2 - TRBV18 TGTGCCAGCTCACCACCGATGGGGACAGGGTATGGCTACACCTTC CASSPPMGTGYGYTF
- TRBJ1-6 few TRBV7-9 TGTGCCAGCAGCTTAACGGGAGGGATCAATAATTCACCCCTCCACTTT CASSLTGGINNSPLHF
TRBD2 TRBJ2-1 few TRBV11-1 TGTGCCAGCAGCTTAACTAGCGAGGCAACCTTCTACAATGAGCAGTTCTTC CASSLTSEATFYNEQFF
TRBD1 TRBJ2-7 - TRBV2 TGTGCCAGCAGGGCTACAGGGGGCGGCTACGAGCAGTACTTC CASRATGGGYEQYF
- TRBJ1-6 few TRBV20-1 TGCAGTGCTAGCCCCAGGGCCAATTCACCCCTCCACTTT CSASPRANSPLHF
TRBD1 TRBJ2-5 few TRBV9 TGTGCCAGCAGCCTCCGGGACAGGGGGCCCCTTTGCTTC CASSLRDRGPLCF
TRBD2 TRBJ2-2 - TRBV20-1 TGCAGTGCCCGGGGACTAGCGGGAAACGGGGGCGGGGAGCTGTTTTTT CSARGLAGNGGGELFF
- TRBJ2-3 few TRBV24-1 TGTGCCACCAGTGGTGGGAGCATGGATACGCAGTATTTT CATSGGSMDTQYF
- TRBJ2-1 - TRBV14 TGTGCCAGCAGCTACTCGAGAGAGCAGTTCTTC CASSYSREQFF
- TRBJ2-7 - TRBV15 TGTGCCACCAGCAGAGAGGTGCAGGGACCCTACGAGCAGTACTTC CATSREVQGPYEQYF
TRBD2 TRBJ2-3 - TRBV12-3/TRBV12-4 TGTGCCAGCAGTTCACTAGCGGGGGGGCCAGATACGCAGTATTTT CASSSLAGGPDTQYF
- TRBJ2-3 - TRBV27 TGTGCCAGCAGTTTAATTACCTCGGAGGGAGTCGCAGATACGCAGTATTTT CASSLITSEGVADTQYF
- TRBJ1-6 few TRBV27 TGTGCCAGCAGTTTCCCAGGGGCGCCCCTCCACTTT CASSFPGAPLHF
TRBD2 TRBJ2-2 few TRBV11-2 TGTGCCAGCAGCCCCCGGGGGCTAGCGGGGGGCACCGGGGAGCTGTTTTTT CASSPRGLAGGTGELFF
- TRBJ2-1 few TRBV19 TGTGCCAGTAGTATAGAGGGTGGCAGGGGCAATGAGCAGTTCTTC CASSIEGGRGNEQFF
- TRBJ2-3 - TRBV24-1 TGTGCCACCACTGATTTTTCCAGGGGGGCCACAGATACGCAGTATTTT CATTDFSRGATDTQYF
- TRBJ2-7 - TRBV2 TGTGCCAGCACCCGTTTGACAGGTAGCGAGCAGTACTTC CASTRLTGSEQYF
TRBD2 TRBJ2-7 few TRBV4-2 TGTGCCAGCAGCCAAGAGACGGCGGGAGCTCTCTACGAGCAGTACTTC CASSQETAGALYEQYF
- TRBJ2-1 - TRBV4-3 TGCGCCAGCAGCCAAGATCCGGCAGGCTACAATGAGCAGTTCTTC CASSQDPAGYNEQFF
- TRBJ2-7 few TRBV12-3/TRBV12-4 TGTGCCAGCAGTTTACTGCCCAGGGGTGGCGAGCAGTACTTC CASSLLPRGGEQYF
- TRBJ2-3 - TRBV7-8 TGTGCCAGCAGCTTAGTAAACGGTTATTACACAGATACGCAGTATTTT CASSLVNGYYTDTQYF
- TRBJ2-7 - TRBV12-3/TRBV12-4 TGTGCCAGCAGTTCAATAGCGTCAGGCGAGCAGTACTTC CASSSIASGEQYF
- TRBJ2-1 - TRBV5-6 TGTGCCAGCACCTCCTACTGGGCGGGGTACAACAATGAGCAGTTCTTC CASTSYWAGYNNEQFF
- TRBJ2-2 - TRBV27 TGTGCCAGCAGTTTAATGGGCCGACCGAATAGTAGGGAGCTGTTTTTT CASSLMGRPNSRELFF
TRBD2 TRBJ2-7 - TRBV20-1 TGCAGTGGGTGGACTAGCGGTTACGAGCAGTACTTC CSGWTSGYEQYF
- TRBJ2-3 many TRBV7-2 TGTGCCAGCAGCCTCCAGAGGTCAAGCACAGATACGCAGTATTTT CASSLQRSSTDTQYF